This T cell receptor (beta chain) is drawn from a study of blood T cell repertoires in COVID-19. Under the authors' procedure: Amplification of reference gene primers was used by the study to estimate nucleated cell counts. Libraries were prepared by immunoSEQ multiplex PCR; TCRdb keeps only in-frame clonotypes and omits some of them. Clonal size and the V and J genes are those of that table, whereas D and trimming came from the DNA. The sample lists more than 200,000 clones, approximately 88% occurring once. Per germline, CDR1 GTSNPN and CDR2 SVGIG (reference sequence). V was clipped by 0 bases and J by 1 base, with 13 bases between them. This CDR3 contains 16 residues.

The sequenced material came from peripheral blood. The receptor comes from a human donor in a cohort sampled during active COVID-19. The chain uses TRBV30 and TRBJ1-5; D call uncertain. CDR3 region: CAWSVPEQFSNQPQHF. CDR3 nucleotide sequence: TGTGCCTGGAGTGTACCGGAACAGTTCAGCAATCAGCCCCAGCATTTT. The full variable domain, its missing parts supplied by reference TRBV30 and TRBJ1-5, is SQTIHQWPATLVQPVGSPLSLECTVEGTSNPNLYWYRQAAGRGLQLLFYSVGIGQISSEVPQNLSASRPQDRQFILSSKKLLLSDSGFYLCAWSVPEQFSNQPQHFGDGTRLSIL.